The rows below give T cell receptor beta chains drawn from one sample of a study of blood T cell repertoires in COVID-19. The repertoire was sequenced with immunoSEQ multiplex PCR; TCRdb's copy has only in-frame clones and lacks some. This sample has about 60,000 clones; over 60% occur once, and the top ten carry roughly a fifth. Sequencing was performed on peripheral blood. Receptor source: a man aged 30-40 years with COVID-19, enrolled during active disease. Each CDR3 is given with its conserved first and last residue. Each record gives: V gene, clone size, J gene, D gene, CDR3 protein, CDR3 DNA. A D gene is named only where the DNA matches it firmly. Rows may omit the clone size; those that give it use once, few, many or a size class.

V: TRBV25-1
size: NA
J: TRBJ2-5
D: TRBD2
CDR3: CASSEGGGVQETQYF
DNA: TGTGCCAGCAGTGAGGGTGGGGGGGTTCAAGAGACCCAGTACTTC

V: TRBV28
size: NA
J: TRBJ2-4
D: NA
CDR3: CASNFGWSDIQYF
DNA: TGTGCCAGCAACTTCGGGTGGTCAGACATTCAGTACTTC

V: TRBV28
size: NA
J: TRBJ1-2
D: TRBD1
CDR3: CASSLRGQGQNGYTF
DNA: TGTGCCAGCAGTTTAAGGGGACAGGGTCAGAATGGCTACACCTTC

V: TRBV19
size: NA
J: TRBJ2-1
D: TRBD1
CDR3: CASKRRGGTGDEQFF
DNA: TGTGCCAGTAAAAGGCGGGGAGGGACAGGGGATGAGCAGTTCTTC

V: TRBV20-1
size: NA
J: TRBJ2-3
D: NA
CDR3: CSASLVAATDTQYF
DNA: TGCAGTGCTAGTCTTGTCGCGGCCACAGATACGCAGTATTTT

V: TRBV15
size: NA
J: TRBJ2-5
D: TRBD2
CDR3: CATSRDGNSGRRWETQYF
DNA: TGTGCCACCAGCAGAGATGGAAATAGCGGGAGAAGGTGGGAGACCCAGTACTTC

V: TRBV3-1/TRBV3-2
size: NA
J: TRBJ2-1
D: TRBD2
CDR3: CASSQEWGSGVGEQFF
DNA: TGTGCCAGCAGCCAAGAGTGGGGTAGCGGGGTTGGTGAGCAGTTCTTC

V: TRBV5-8
size: NA
J: TRBJ2-7
D: TRBD2
CDR3: CASSLRAGPYEQYF
DNA: TGTGCCAGCAGCTTACGAGCGGGGCCCTACGAGCAGTACTTC

V: TRBV18
size: NA
J: TRBJ2-3
D: NA
CDR3: CASSPSNTDTQYF
DNA: TGTGCCAGCTCACCATCCAACACAGATACGCAGTATTTT

V: TRBV25-1
size: NA
J: TRBJ2-2
D: TRBD1
CDR3: CASSRGGDRTGELFF
DNA: TGTGCCAGCAGTCGAGGGGGCGATCGGACCGGGGAGCTGTTTTTT

V: TRBV2
size: NA
J: TRBJ2-1
D: TRBD1
CDR3: CASSDNRDRGFEQFF
DNA: TGTGCCAGCAGTGACAATAGGGACAGGGGCTTTGAGCAGTTCTTC

V: TRBV7-9
size: once
J: TRBJ2-1
D: NA
CDR3: CASSLLTDHNEQFF
DNA: TGTGCCAGCAGCTTACTCACAGACCACAATGAGCAGTTCTTC

V: TRBV12-5
size: NA
J: TRBJ2-1
D: TRBD1
CDR3: CASGRQGQGALGEQFF
DNA: TGTGCTAGTGGCCGACAGGGACAGGGGGCTTTAGGTGAGCAGTTCTTC

V: TRBV27
size: NA
J: TRBJ1-2
D: NA
CDR3: CASSPGVSNYGYTF
DNA: TGTGCCAGCAGTCCGGGGGTTTCGAACTATGGCTACACCTTC

V: TRBV9
size: NA
J: TRBJ2-2
D: NA
CDR3: CASSSRLAANTGELFF
DNA: TGTGCCAGCAGCTCGCGCTTAGCGGCGAACACCGGGGAGCTGTTTTTT

V: TRBV28
size: once
J: TRBJ2-1
D: TRBD1
CDR3: CASSLFRGLYEQFF
DNA: TGTGCCAGCAGTTTATTCAGGGGGCTCTATGAGCAGTTCTTC

V: TRBV5-6
size: NA
J: TRBJ2-7
D: TRBD1
CDR3: CASSFVGQEWGEQYF
DNA: TGTGCCAGCAGCTTCGTTGGACAGGAGTGGGGCGAGCAGTACTTC

V: TRBV7-9
size: NA
J: TRBJ2-2
D: TRBD2
CDR3: CASSLGTSGSGASWRELFF
DNA: TGTGCCAGCAGCTTAGGGACTAGCGGGAGTGGCGCGAGTTGGAGGGAGCTGTTTTTT

V: TRBV6-5
size: once
J: TRBJ2-5
D: NA
CDR3: CASSYNPDSVETQYF
DNA: TGTGCCAGCAGTTACAATCCGGACAGTGTAGAGACCCAGTACTTC

V: TRBV27
size: once
J: TRBJ1-2
D: NA
CDR3: CASSLLGTGNNYGYTF
DNA: TGTGCCAGCAGTTTACTCGGTACAGGGAACAACTATGGCTACACCTTC

V: TRBV9
size: many
J: TRBJ1-5
D: TRBD1
CDR3: CASSAGGTMENQPQHF
DNA: TGTGCCAGCAGCGCAGGGGGGACGATGGAGAATCAGCCCCAGCATTTT

V: TRBV9
size: NA
J: TRBJ2-1
D: NA
CDR3: CASAYRREQFF
DNA: TGTGCCAGCGCTTACCGGAGGGAGCAGTTCTTC

V: TRBV5-4
size: NA
J: TRBJ2-5
D: TRBD2
CDR3: CASRYGLAGGAQETQYF
DNA: TGTGCCAGCAGATACGGACTAGCGGGAGGGGCGCAAGAGACCCAGTACTTC

V: TRBV30
size: NA
J: TRBJ2-5
D: TRBD2
CDR3: CAWSAGGPQETQYF
DNA: TGTGCCTGGAGTGCGGGGGGGCCGCAAGAGACCCAGTACTTC

V: TRBV5-5
size: NA
J: TRBJ2-3
D: NA
CDR3: CASSLAGQSTDTQYF
DNA: TGTGCCAGCAGCTTGGCCGGACAGAGCACAGATACGCAGTATTTT

V: TRBV24-1
size: NA
J: TRBJ2-3
D: TRBD1
CDR3: CATSDRGTGWGTDTQYF
DNA: TGTGCCACCAGTGATCGGGGGACAGGGTGGGGAACAGATACGCAGTATTTT

V: TRBV6-2/TRBV6-3
size: NA
J: TRBJ2-7
D: NA
CDR3: CASSLSLGASYEQYF
DNA: TGTGCCAGCAGTTTATCCCTAGGAGCCTCCTACGAGCAGTACTTC